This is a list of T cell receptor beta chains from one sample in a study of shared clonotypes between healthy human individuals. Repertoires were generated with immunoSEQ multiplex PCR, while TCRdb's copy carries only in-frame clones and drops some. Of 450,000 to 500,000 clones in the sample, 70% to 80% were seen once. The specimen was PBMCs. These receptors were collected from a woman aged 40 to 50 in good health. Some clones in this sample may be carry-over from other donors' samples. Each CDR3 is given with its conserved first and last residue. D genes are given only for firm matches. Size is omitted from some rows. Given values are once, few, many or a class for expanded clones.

CDR3 protein: CASSYSVKYGYTF
CDR3 DNA: TGTGCCAGCAGTTACTCGGTCAAGTATGGCTACACCTTC
J gene: TRBJ1-2
clone size: NA
V gene: TRBV6-5
D gene: NA

CDR3 protein: CSVDMARGAGELFF
CDR3 DNA: TGCAGCGTTGACATGGCTAGGGGAGCCGGGGAGCTGTTTTTT
J gene: TRBJ2-2
clone size: NA
V gene: TRBV29-1
D gene: NA

CDR3 protein: CASSPGTGNQPQHF
CDR3 DNA: TGTGCCAGCAGCCCTGGGACAGGGAATCAGCCCCAGCATTTT
J gene: TRBJ1-5
clone size: NA
V gene: TRBV11-2
D gene: TRBD1

CDR3 protein: CASSPGLAVGTQYF
CDR3 DNA: TGTGCCAGCAGCCCCGGACTAGCGGTGGGGACCCAGTACTTC
J gene: TRBJ2-5
clone size: NA
V gene: TRBV7-9
D gene: TRBD2

CDR3 protein: CASSLTSGRTDTQYF
CDR3 DNA: TGTGCCAGCAGCTTGACTAGCGGGAGGACAGATACGCAGTATTTT
J gene: TRBJ2-3
clone size: few
V gene: TRBV7-2
D gene: TRBD2

CDR3 protein: CASTPPGLYEQYF
CDR3 DNA: TGTGCCAGCACTCCTCCCGGACTCTACGAGCAGTACTTC
J gene: TRBJ2-7
clone size: NA
V gene: TRBV28
D gene: NA

CDR3 protein: CASSVSGVWDEKLFF
CDR3 DNA: TGTGCCAGCAGCGTCTCAGGGGTTTGGGATGAAAAACTGTTTTTT
J gene: TRBJ1-4
clone size: once
V gene: TRBV28
D gene: NA

CDR3 protein: CASSQGPSASGANVLTF
CDR3 DNA: TGTGCCAGCAGCCAAGGGCCCTCGGCTTCTGGGGCCAACGTCCTGACTTTC
J gene: TRBJ2-6
clone size: NA
V gene: TRBV4-2
D gene: NA

CDR3 protein: CASSYNRAADTQYF
CDR3 DNA: TGTGCCAGCAGTTACAACAGGGCGGCTGATACGCAGTATTTT
J gene: TRBJ2-3
clone size: NA
V gene: TRBV6-5
D gene: NA

CDR3 protein: CASSRTRIYLDEQFF
CDR3 DNA: TGTGCCAGCAGCCGGACTAGAATATACCTCGATGAGCAGTTCTTC
J gene: TRBJ2-1
clone size: many
V gene: TRBV6-6
D gene: TRBD2

CDR3 protein: CASRLRGRRRERSPGELFF
CDR3 DNA: TGTGCTAGCAGGCTAAGGGGCCGGAGGAGGGAAAGGAGTCCCGGGGAGCTGTTTTTT
J gene: TRBJ2-2
clone size: NA
V gene: TRBV7-7
D gene: NA

CDR3 protein: CASSEGEAPDADTQYF
CDR3 DNA: TGTGCCAGCAGTGAAGGGGAGGCCCCCGACGCAGATACGCAGTATTTT
J gene: TRBJ2-3
clone size: NA
V gene: TRBV6-1
D gene: NA

CDR3 protein: CASSSGGTDTQYF
CDR3 DNA: TGTGCCAGCAGTTCCGGGGGCACAGATACGCAGTATTTT
J gene: TRBJ2-3
clone size: NA
V gene: TRBV5-5
D gene: NA

CDR3 protein: CASSLLVTSGSTSYNEQFF
CDR3 DNA: TGCGCCAGCAGCTTGCTTGTGACTAGCGGGAGTACTTCCTACAATGAGCAGTTCTTC
J gene: TRBJ2-1
clone size: NA
V gene: TRBV5-1
D gene: TRBD2

CDR3 protein: CATSRTHSGSGTDTQYF
CDR3 DNA: TGTGCCACCAGCAGAACCCATAGCGGGAGCGGCACAGATACGCAGTATTTT
J gene: TRBJ2-3
clone size: once
V gene: TRBV15
D gene: TRBD2

CDR3 protein: CASSPGQGRGDTQYF
CDR3 DNA: TGTGCCAGCAGCCCCGGACAGGGCCGGGGAGATACGCAGTATTTT
J gene: TRBJ2-3
clone size: NA
V gene: TRBV7-3
D gene: TRBD1

CDR3 protein: CASSYRGNEKLFF
CDR3 DNA: TGTGCCAGCAGTTACAGGGGTAATGAAAAACTGTTTTTT
J gene: TRBJ1-4
clone size: NA
V gene: TRBV6-6
D gene: NA

CDR3 protein: CASMIDRVSNQPQHF
CDR3 DNA: TGTGCCAGCATGATTGACAGGGTGAGCAATCAGCCCCAGCATTTT
J gene: TRBJ1-5
clone size: NA
V gene: TRBV2
D gene: TRBD1

CDR3 protein: CASSLDSGSRELFF
CDR3 DNA: TGTGCCAGCAGCTTAGATAGCGGGAGCAGGGAGCTGTTTTTT
J gene: TRBJ2-2
clone size: few
V gene: TRBV11-2
D gene: TRBD2

CDR3 protein: CASSSELAEHTGELFF
CDR3 DNA: TGTGCCAGCAGCTCCGAACTAGCGGAGCACACCGGGGAGCTGTTTTTT
J gene: TRBJ2-2
clone size: NA
V gene: TRBV11-1
D gene: TRBD2

CDR3 protein: CASRQSSYEQYF
CDR3 DNA: TGTGCCAGCCGACAGTCGTCCTACGAGCAGTACTTC
J gene: TRBJ2-7
clone size: once
V gene: TRBV14
D gene: NA

CDR3 protein: CASSLGQGGNEKLFF
CDR3 DNA: TGTGCCAGTAGCCTAGGACAGGGGGGAAATGAAAAACTGTTTTTT
J gene: TRBJ1-4
clone size: NA
V gene: TRBV5-6
D gene: TRBD1

CDR3 protein: CASSLTEGETQYF
CDR3 DNA: TGTGCCAGCAGCTTAACGGAGGGAGAGACCCAGTACTTC
J gene: TRBJ2-5
clone size: NA
V gene: TRBV7-3
D gene: NA

CDR3 protein: CASSLTSGSYEQYF
CDR3 DNA: TGCGCCAGCAGCTTGACTAGCGGGAGTTACGAGCAGTACTTC
J gene: TRBJ2-7
clone size: NA
V gene: TRBV5-1
D gene: TRBD2